This TCR beta chain was sequenced for a study of graft-versus-host responses after intestinal transplantation. This CDR3 comprises 18 residues. The ends lost 1 base at V and 0 bases at J; junction bases unmatched: 5. CDR1 and CDR2 (germline): SGHDN, FVKESK. As to this clone: Its antigen is as yet unknown.

Sequencing used immunoSEQ multiplex PCR; TCRdb keeps in-frame clones, though not all of them. Among about 86,000 clones listed, about 88% were seen once. The receptor was isolated from a human donor who was the organ donor for an intestinal transplant. The sequenced sample was unstimulated CD4+ T cells sorted from spleen or lymph node cells, obtained before transplant. This chain joins TRBV14 and TRBJ2-7; TRBD2 aligns across 14 bases. The CDR3 spells CASSQVGLAGASSYEQYF. CDR3 nucleotides: TGTGCCAGCAGCCAAGTGGGACTAGCGGGAGCGAGCTCCTACGAGCAGTACTTC.